This TCR beta chain appears in the sequencing data of a study of identical twins. The CDR3 is 16 residues long. The V gene end was trimmed by 2 bases and the J gene end by 2 bases; junction bases not matched to a gene: 5. This clonotype showed up many times. Using its own MiXCR run on the 5' RACE reads, TCRdb lists one record per CDR3 protein. Counted here are roughly 290,000 distinct CDR3 sequences, roughly 9% occurring once; the ten biggest clones make up roughly 7%. This same sample was also taken into another study, of yellow fever vaccine responses in identical twins.

The chain uses TRBV12-3 or TRBV12-4 and TRBJ2-3; 9 positions match TRBD1. The sample was CD8+ T cells sorted from blood. The receptor comes from a woman aged 18 to 35 in good health. The CDR3 is CASSLPTGGHTDTQYF. CDR3 bases: TGTGCCAGCAGTTTACCCACAGGGGGCCACACAGATACGCAGTATTTT.